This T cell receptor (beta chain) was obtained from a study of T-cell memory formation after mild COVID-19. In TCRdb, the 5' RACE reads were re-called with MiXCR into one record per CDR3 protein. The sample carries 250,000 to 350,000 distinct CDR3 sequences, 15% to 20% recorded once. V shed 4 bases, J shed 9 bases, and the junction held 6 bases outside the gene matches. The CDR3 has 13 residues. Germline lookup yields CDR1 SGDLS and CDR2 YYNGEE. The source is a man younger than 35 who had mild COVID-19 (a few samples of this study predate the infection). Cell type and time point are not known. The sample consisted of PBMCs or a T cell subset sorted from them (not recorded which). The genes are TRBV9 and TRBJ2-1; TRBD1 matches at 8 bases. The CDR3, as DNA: TGTGCCAGCAGCCCCAGGGGGCTAGGTGAGCAGTTCTTC. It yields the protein CASSPRGLGEQFF.